One and the same sample provided the 18 T cell receptor beta chains below, sequenced in a study of shared clonotypes between healthy human individuals. Here immunoSEQ multiplex PCR was the method, and the copy in TCRdb shows in-frame clones only, minus some. The data show about 330,000 clones, around 90% seen once. Sequencing was performed on memory CD8+ T cells sorted from blood. The subset here: CD45RO+ cells pooled with CCR7-negative TemRA cells. The receptors derive from a man younger than 30 in good health.

V usage is TRBV7-9 and J usage is TRBJ1-4, with D hard to call. This CDR3 contains 14 residues. From germline, CDR1 is SEHNR and CDR2 FQNEAQ (reference sequence). Trimming cost V 1 base and J 10 bases, with 13 bases left between them. The CDR3 DNA is TGTGCCAGCAGCTTAGTCCCCGCCGGTGGAAAACTGTTTTTT. Encoded protein: CASSLVPAGGKLFF.

The rearrangement joins TRBV28 to TRBJ1-2, with D uncertain. V lost 7 bases to trimming and J lost 5 bases, with 14 bases between them. The CDR3 runs to 13 residues. Germline V CDR1 and CDR2: MDHEN, SYDVKM. This chain's CDR3 is CASKTQSSYGYTF. The DNA for the CDR3 is TGTGCCAGCAAGACCCAAAGCAGTTATGGCTACACCTTC.

This chain connects TRBV19 to TRBJ1-2, with TRBD1 matching over 12 bases. Losses at the gene ends were 3 bases for V and 8 bases for J; bases not matched to a gene: 1. This CDR3 contains 13 residues. The germline V gene has CDR1 LNHDA and CDR2 SQIVND (reference sequence). The CDR3 loop reads CASSIGTGGGYTF. The CDR3 region has the DNA TGTGCCAGTAGTATCGGGACAGGGGGCGGCTACACCTTC.

V is TRBV11-2 and J is TRBJ2-7, with 9 nucleotides matching TRBD1. This CDR3 region has 13 residues. Germline CDR1 SGHAT, CDR2 FQNNGV. Trimming removed 0 bases from V and 7 bases from J; junction bases left unmatched: 1. The CDR3 is CASSLEDRGEQYF. CDR3 in DNA: TGTGCCAGCAGCTTAGAGGACAGGGGAGAGCAGTACTTC. The variable domain in full, completed from reference TRBV11-2 and TRBJ2-7, reads EAGVAQSPRYKIIEKRQSVAFWCNPISGHATLYWYQQILGQGPKLLIQFQNNGVVDDSQLPKDRFSAERLKGVDSTLKIQPAKLEDSAVYLCASSLEDRGEQYFGPGTRLTVT.

This chain links TRBV28 with TRBJ2-2, with TRBD2 matching 11 bases. V gave up 1 base and J gave up 0 bases; unmatched junction bases: 10. The V gene's germline CDR1 is MDHEN and CDR2 SYDVKM. The CDR3 spans 20 residues. CDR3 sequence reads: CASSLYETSGALSNTGELFF. CDR3 bases: TGTGCCAGCAGTTTATATGAGACTAGCGGGGCCCTATCGAACACCGGGGAGCTGTTTTTT.

The chain joins TRBV7-8 to TRBJ2-7; D is unresolved. CDR3 length: 13 residues. Trimming took off 1 base at V and 4 bases at J, with 8 bases between the two ends. Germline V gene sequence: CDR1 SGHVS, CDR2 FQNEAQ. This CDR3 reads CASSLVDPYEQYF. DNA of the CDR3: TGTGCCAGCAGCTTAGTTGATCCGTACGAGCAGTACTTC.

This chain's CDR3 is CASSLEIGLPGANYGYTF. The CDR3 DNA sequence: TGCGCCAGCAGCTTGGAGATCGGCCTTCCCGGCGCTAACTATGGCTACACCTTC. The chain carries TRBV5-1 and TRBJ1-2; the D is unclear. The CDR3 consists of 18 residues. Germline V gene sequence: CDR1 SGHRS, CDR2 YFSETQ. Trimming took 0 bases from V and 0 from J, leaving 18 bases between them.

Remarks on this clone: The junction shows a germline mismatch at one end, possibly a read error. The chain combines TRBV7-7 with TRBJ2-3; TRBD2 might be the D (6 bases). This CDR3 has 16 residues. Germline V gene lookup returns CDR1 SSHAT and CDR2 FNYEAQ (reference sequence). The CDR3 coding sequence is TGTGCTAGCAGCGCAAGGCGGGAAGGGGGCACAGATACGCAGTATTTT. Its protein product is CASSARREGGTDTQYF.

The rearrangement links TRBV2 to TRBJ2-1; possibly TRBD2 for D (5 bases). This CDR3 spans 15 amino acids. Germline V lookup: CDR1 SNHLY, CDR2 FYNNEI. The V and J ends lost 1 base and 1 base respectively, with 8 bases between them. In DNA, the CDR3 is TGTGCCAGCAGTGAAGGAGGGCCGTCCTACAATGAGCAGTTCTTC. Translated, it gives CASSEGGPSYNEQFF.

The gene calls are TRBV7-9 and TRBJ1-3; D not resolved. Germline values: CDR1 SEHNR, CDR2 FQNEAQ (reference sequence). The CDR3 covers 14 residues. V lost 7 bases and J 0 bases, leaving 10 bases between the germline ends. CDR3 sequence: CASTSHYSGNTIYF. The DNA for the CDR3 is TGTGCCAGCACCTCGCATTACTCTGGAAACACCATATATTTT. The full variable domain, with the rest looked up from reference TRBV7-9 and TRBJ1-3, is DTGVSQNPRHKITKRGQNVTFRCDPISEHNRLYWYRQTLGQGPEFLTYFQNEAQLEKSRLLSDRFSAERPKGSFSTLEIQRTEQGDSAMYLCASTSHYSGNTIYFGEGSWLTVV.

The chain joins TRBV27 to TRBJ2-3, with D unclear. Germline V gene sequence: CDR1 MNHEY, CDR2 SMNVEV (reference sequence). The ends were cut back, 0 bases at V and 6 bases at J, with 13 bases in the middle. The CDR3 contains 15 residues. This chain's CDR3 is CASSLSSYGVDTQYF. CDR3 in DNA: TGTGCCAGCAGTTTATCGTCATATGGGGTGGATACGCAGTATTTT.

The V and J genes are TRBV9 and TRBJ2-7; D is possibly TRBD2 (7 bases). CDR1 and CDR2 (germline): SGDLS, YYNGEE. This CDR3 has 16 residues. The ends were cut back, 4 bases at V and 2 bases at J, with 19 bases in the middle. CDR3 sequence reads: CASSSTRGASAYEQYF. The CDR3, as DNA: TGTGCCAGCAGCTCCACCCGGGGGGCGTCTGCCTACGAGCAGTACTTC.

The sample holds a few counts of this clone. The genes are TRBV19 and TRBJ1-2; no firm D call. The V gene lost 1 base and the J gene lost 8 bases, with 17 bases spanning the gap. The CDR3 is 15 residues long. In germline, CDR1 is LNHDA, CDR2 SQIVND (reference sequence). CDR3 nucleotides: TGTGCCAGTAGTATAGGGGGAGGAGATCACCGAGGCTACACCTTC. Its protein is CASSIGGGDHRGYTF.

A single count supports this clone. The V gene is TRBV5-1, the J gene TRBJ2-5; 8 nucleotides line up with TRBD1. Trimming at V came to 5 bases and at J to 4 bases, leaving 7 bases not matched to a gene. Germline loops: CDR1 SGHRS, CDR2 YFSETQ. The CDR3 has 14 amino acids. The CDR3 protein is CASSPTGVGETQYF. CDR3 bases: TGCGCCAGCAGTCCGACAGGGGTGGGAGAGACCCAGTACTTC.

This clone was counted once. The chain links TRBV18 to TRBJ2-1, with TRBD2 matching over 14 bases. This CDR3 has 17 amino acids. With 6 bases clipped from V and 8 bases from J, the junction kept 12 bases outside the gene matches. Germline values: CDR1 KGHSH, CDR2 LQKENI. Here the CDR3 DNA reads TGTGCCAGCTCGCCGGGGACTAGCGGGAGTCCGGACTATGAGCAGTTCTTC. Translated: CASSPGTSGSPDYEQFF. Full variable domain (outside the CDR3, taken from reference TRBV18 and TRBJ2-1): NAGVMQNPRHLVRRRGQEARLRCSPMKGHSHVYWYRQLPEEGLKFMVYLQKENIIDESGMPKERFSAEFPKEGPSILRIQQVVRGDSAAYFCASSPGTSGSPDYEQFFGPGTRLTVL.

Note on this clone: Additional DNA sequences in this sample encode the identical CDR3. The V and J genes are TRBV29-1 and TRBJ2-7; D perhaps matches TRBD2 (5 bases). Germline V gene sequence: CDR1 SQVTM, CDR2 ANQGSEA. The CDR3 is 13 residues long. V was shortened by 4 bases and J by 3 bases, with 13 bases between the two germline ends. CDR3 sequence (DNA): TGCAGCGTTGCGGCGGGTATCAGCTACGAGCAGTACTTC. It yields the protein CSVAAGISYEQYF.

The chain combines TRBV7-9 with TRBJ1-1; no clear D. Germline V CDR1 and CDR2: SEHNR, FQNEAQ (reference sequence). The CDR3 contains 14 residues. V gave up 2 bases and J gave up 1 base, with 8 bases separating them. For the CDR3, the DNA is TGTGCCAGCAGCTTAAGTTCGGGGAACACTGAAGCTTTCTTT. This gives the protein CASSLSSGNTEAFF.

This clone was seen just once. The gene calls are TRBV11-2 and TRBJ2-1; 7 bases match TRBD2. With 5 bases clipped from V and 7 bases from J, the junction kept 11 bases outside the gene matches. The germline V gene encodes CDR1 SGHAT and CDR2 FQNNGV. The CDR3 loop spans 15 amino acids. The CDR3 reads CASSRAPGLSNEQFF. The CDR3 region has the DNA TGTGCCAGCAGCCGAGCTCCGGGACTATCAAATGAGCAGTTCTTC. The full variable domain, its missing parts supplied by reference TRBV11-2 and TRBJ2-1, is EAGVAQSPRYKIIEKRQSVAFWCNPISGHATLYWYQQILGQGPKLLIQFQNNGVVDDSQLPKDRFSAERLKGVDSTLKIQPAKLEDSAVYLCASSRAPGLSNEQFFGPGTRLTVL.